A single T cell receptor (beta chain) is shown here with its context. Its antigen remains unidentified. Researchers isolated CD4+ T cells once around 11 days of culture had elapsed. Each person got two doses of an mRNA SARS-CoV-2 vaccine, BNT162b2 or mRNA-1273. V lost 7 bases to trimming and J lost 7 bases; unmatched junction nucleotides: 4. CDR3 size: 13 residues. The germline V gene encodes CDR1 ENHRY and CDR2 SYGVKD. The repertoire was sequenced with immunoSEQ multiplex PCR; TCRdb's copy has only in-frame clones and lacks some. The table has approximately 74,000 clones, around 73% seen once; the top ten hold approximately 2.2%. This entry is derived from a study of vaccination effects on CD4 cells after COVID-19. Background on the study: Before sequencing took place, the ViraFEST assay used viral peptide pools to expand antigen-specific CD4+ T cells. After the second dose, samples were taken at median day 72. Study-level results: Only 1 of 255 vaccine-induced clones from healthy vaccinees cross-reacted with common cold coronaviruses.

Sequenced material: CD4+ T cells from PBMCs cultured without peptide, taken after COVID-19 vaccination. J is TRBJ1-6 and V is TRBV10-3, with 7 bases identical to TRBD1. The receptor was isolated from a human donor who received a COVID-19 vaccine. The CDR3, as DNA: TGTGCCATCACCGGACAGGCAAATTCACCCCTCCACTTT. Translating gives CAITGQANSPLHF.